Reported below is one T cell receptor (beta chain). Its target is unknown. The V end lost 5 bases, the J end lost 1 base, and 15 bases lay between the germline ends. Germline V lookup: CDR1 MDHEN, CDR2 SYDVKM. The CDR3 is 16 residues long. As for treatment: oral pan-JAK inhibitor, 5-10 mg twice daily. This sample is part of a study of CD8+ T cells in alopecia areata. Study as a whole: Tofacitinib lasted 6 to 18 months, then 6 months off drug. Study-wide points: Greater clonality was observed in lesional scalp samples, especially alopecia totalis/universalis, versus normal scalp.

As the sequencing template, cDNA was produced by extracting RNA and reverse transcribing it. Some clones are missing from TCRdb's copy, which holds only in-frame ones; the method was immunoSEQ multiplex PCR. The sample carries 85,000 to 95,000 clones, around three quarters recorded once. The sequence came from a human donor with alopecia areata. The chain is built from TRBV28 and TRBJ1-5; D is unclear. This specimen was CD8+ T cells sorted from blood, taken at approximately week 42, from a patient treated with tofacitinib. In DNA, the CDR3 is TGTGCCAGCAGTCTCAGGACCCCGGTGAGCAATCAGCCCCAGCATTTT. It specifies CASSLRTPVSNQPQHF. The entire variable domain, with the rest obtained from reference TRBV28 and TRBJ1-5, is as follows: DVKVTQSSRYLVKRTGEKVFLECVQDMDHENMFWYRQDPGLGLRLIYFSYDVKMKEKGDIPEGYSVSREKKERFSLILESASTNQTSMYLCASSLRTPVSNQPQHFGDGTRLSIL.